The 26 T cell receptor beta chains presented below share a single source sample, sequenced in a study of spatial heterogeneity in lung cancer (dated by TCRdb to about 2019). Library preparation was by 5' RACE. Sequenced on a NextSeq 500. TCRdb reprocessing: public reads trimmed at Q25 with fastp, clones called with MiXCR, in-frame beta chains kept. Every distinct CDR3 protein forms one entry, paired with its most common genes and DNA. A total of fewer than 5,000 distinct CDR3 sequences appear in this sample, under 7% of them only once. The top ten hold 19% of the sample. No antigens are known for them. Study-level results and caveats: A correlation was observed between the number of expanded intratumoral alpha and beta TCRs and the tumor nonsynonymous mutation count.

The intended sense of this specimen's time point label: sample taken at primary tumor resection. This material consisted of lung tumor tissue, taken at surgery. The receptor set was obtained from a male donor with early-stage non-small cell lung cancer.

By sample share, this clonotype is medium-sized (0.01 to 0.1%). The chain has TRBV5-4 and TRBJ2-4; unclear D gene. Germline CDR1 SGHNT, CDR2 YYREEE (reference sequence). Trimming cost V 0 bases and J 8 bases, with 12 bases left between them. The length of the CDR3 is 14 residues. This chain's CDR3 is CASSLATVEDIQYF. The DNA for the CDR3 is TGTGCCAGCAGCTTGGCCACTGTAGAGGACATTCAGTACTTC.

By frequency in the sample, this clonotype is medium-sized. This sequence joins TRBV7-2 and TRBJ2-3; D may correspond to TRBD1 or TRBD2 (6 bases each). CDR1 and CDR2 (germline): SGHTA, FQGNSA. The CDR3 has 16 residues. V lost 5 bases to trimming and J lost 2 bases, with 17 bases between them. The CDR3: CASSPRQGGSTDTQYF. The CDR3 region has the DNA TGTGCCAGCAGCCCGAGGCAAGGGGGGTCCACAGATACGCAGTATTTT.

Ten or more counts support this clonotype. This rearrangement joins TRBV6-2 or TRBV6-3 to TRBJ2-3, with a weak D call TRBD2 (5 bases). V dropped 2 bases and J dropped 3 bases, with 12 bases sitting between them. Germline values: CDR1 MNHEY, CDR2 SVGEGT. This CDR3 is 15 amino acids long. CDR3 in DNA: TGTGCCAGCAGTTACCAACGCAGACTAACAGATACGCAGTATTTT. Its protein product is CASSYQRRLTDTQYF.

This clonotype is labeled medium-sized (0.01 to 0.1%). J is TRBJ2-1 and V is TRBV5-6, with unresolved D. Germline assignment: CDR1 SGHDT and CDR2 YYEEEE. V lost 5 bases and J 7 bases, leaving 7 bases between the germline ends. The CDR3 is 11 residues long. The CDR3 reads CASSYQNEQFF. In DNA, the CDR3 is TGTGCCAGCAGTTATCAAAATGAGCAGTTCTTC. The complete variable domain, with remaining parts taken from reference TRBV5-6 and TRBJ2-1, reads DAGVTQSPTHLIKTRGQQVTLRCSPKSGHDTVSWYQQALGQGPQFIFQYYEEEERQRGNFPDRFSGHQFPNYSSELNVNALLLGDSALYLCASSYQNEQFFGPGTRLTVL.

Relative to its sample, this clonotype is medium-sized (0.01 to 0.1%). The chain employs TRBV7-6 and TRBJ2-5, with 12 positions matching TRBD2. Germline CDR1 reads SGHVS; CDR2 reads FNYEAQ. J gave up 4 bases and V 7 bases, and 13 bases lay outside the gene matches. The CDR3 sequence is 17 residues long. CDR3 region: CASTLRTSGVPRETQYF. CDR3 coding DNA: TGTGCCAGCACCCTAAGGACTAGCGGGGTTCCGCGAGAGACCCAGTACTTC.

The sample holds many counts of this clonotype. The CDR3 DNA sequence: TGTGCCAGCAGCCAATCGGGGACAGGCGGGTCGTCGCAGTATTTT. It yields the protein CASSQSGTGGSSQYF. The chain uses TRBV16 and TRBJ2-3, with 8 bases aligning to TRBD1. There are 15 residues in the CDR3. Germline V lookup: CDR1 KGHSY, CDR2 FQNENV. V dropped 0 bases and J dropped 10; count of bases not matched to a gene: 9.

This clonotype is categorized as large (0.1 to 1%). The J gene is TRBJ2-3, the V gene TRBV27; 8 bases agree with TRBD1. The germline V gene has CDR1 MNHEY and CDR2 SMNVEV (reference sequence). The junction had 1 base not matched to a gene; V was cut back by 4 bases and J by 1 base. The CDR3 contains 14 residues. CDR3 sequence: CASSSTGGTDTQYF. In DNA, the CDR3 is TGTGCCAGCAGTTCGACAGGGGGCACAGATACGCAGTATTTT.

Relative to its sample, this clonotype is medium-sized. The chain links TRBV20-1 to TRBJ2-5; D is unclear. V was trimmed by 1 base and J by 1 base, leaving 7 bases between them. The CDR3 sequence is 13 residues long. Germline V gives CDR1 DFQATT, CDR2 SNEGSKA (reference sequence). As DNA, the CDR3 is TGCAGTGCTAGAGGGCAGCTCCAAGAGACCCAGTACTTC. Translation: CSARGQLQETQYF.

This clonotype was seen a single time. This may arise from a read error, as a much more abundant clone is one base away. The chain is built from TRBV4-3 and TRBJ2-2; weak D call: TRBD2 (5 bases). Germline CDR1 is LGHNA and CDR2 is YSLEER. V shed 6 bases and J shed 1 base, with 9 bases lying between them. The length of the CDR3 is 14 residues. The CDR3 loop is CASRPAENTGELFF. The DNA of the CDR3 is TGCGCCAGCAGACCAGCGGAGAACACCGGGGAGCTGTTTTTT.

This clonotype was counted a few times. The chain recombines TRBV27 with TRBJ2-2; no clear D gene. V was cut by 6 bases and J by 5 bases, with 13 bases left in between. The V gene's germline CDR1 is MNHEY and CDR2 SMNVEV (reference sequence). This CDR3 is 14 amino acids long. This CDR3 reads CASSLGDTTGELFF. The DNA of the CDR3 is TGTGCCAGCAGCCTCGGAGATACGACCGGGGAGCTGTTTTTT.

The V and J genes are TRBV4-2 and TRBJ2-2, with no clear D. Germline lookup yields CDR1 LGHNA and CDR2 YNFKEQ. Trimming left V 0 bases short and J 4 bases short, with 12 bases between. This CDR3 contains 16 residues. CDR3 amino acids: CASSQDPGRGTGELFF. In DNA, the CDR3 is TGTGCCAGCAGCCAAGATCCGGGCAGAGGCACCGGGGAGCTGTTTTTT.

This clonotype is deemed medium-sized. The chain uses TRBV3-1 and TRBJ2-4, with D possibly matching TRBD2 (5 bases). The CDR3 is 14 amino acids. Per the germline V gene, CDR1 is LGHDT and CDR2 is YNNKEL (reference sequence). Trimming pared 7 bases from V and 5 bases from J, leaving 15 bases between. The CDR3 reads CASTIRPGENIQYF. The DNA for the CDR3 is TGTGCCAGCACCATCAGACCCGGGGAAAACATTCAGTACTTC. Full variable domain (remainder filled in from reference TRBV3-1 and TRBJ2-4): DTAVSQTPKYLVTQMGNDKSIKCEQNLGHDTMYWYKQDSKKFLKIMFSYNNKELIINETVPNRFSPKSPDKAHLNLHINSLELGDSAVYFCASTIRPGENIQYFGAGTRLSVL.

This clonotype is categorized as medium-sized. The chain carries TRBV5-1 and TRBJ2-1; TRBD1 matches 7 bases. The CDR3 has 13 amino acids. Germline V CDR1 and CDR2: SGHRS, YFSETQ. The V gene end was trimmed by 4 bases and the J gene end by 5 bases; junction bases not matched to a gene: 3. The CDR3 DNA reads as TGCGCCAGCAGCGGGGACAGCAACAATGAGCAGTTCTTC. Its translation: CASSGDSNNEQFF.

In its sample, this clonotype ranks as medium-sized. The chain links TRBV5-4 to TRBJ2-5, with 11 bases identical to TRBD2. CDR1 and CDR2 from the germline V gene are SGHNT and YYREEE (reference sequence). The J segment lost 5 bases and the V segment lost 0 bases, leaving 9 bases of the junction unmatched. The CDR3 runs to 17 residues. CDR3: CASSLGSSGGLRETQYF. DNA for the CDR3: TGTGCCAGCAGCTTGGGGTCTAGCGGGGGGCTGCGGGAGACCCAGTACTTC.

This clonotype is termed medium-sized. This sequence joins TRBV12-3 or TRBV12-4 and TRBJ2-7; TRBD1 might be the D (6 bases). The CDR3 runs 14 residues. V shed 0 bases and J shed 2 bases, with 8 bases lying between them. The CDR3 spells CASSLARGAYEQYF. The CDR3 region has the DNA TGTGCCAGCAGTTTAGCCAGGGGAGCCTACGAGCAGTACTTC.

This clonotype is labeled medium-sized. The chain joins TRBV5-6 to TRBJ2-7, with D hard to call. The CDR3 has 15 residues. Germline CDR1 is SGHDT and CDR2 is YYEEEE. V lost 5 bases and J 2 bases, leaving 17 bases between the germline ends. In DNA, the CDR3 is TGTGCCAGCAGTGAGACCCCGAACCTTGCCTACGAGCAGTACTTC. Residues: CASSETPNLAYEQYF.

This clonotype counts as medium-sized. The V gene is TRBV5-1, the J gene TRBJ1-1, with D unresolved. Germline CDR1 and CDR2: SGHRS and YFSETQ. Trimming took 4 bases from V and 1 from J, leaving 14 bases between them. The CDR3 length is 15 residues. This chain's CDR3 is CASSRGAGTNTEAFF. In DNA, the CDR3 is TGCGCCAGCAGCCGGGGAGCGGGAACGAACACTGAAGCTTTCTTT.

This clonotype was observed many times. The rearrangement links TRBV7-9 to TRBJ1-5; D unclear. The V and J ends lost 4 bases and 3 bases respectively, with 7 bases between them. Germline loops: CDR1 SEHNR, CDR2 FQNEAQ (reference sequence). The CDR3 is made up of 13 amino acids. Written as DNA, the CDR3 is TGTGCCAGCAGCTCCCAGGTCAATCAGCCCCAGCATTTT. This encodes CASSSQVNQPQHF.

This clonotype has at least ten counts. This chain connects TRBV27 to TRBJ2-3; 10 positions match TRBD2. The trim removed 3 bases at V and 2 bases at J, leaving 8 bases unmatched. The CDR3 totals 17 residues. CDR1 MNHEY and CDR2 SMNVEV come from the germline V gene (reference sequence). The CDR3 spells CASSLLAGVGPTDTQYF. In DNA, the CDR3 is TGTGCCAGCAGTTTGCTAGCGGGAGTAGGTCCCACAGATACGCAGTATTTT.

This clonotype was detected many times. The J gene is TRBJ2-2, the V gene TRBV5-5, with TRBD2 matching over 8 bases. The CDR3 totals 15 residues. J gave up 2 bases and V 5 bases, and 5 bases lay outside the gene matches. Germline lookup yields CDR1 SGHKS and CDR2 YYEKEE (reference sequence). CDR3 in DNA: TGTGCCAGCAGAAACGGGAGGGTTAACACCGGGGAGCTGTTTTTT. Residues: CASRNGRVNTGELFF.

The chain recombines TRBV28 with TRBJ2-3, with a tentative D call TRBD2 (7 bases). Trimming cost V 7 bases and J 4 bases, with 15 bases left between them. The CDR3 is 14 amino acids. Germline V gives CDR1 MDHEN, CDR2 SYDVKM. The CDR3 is CASTRPGGADTQYF. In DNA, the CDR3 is TGTGCCAGCACCCGGCCGGGGGGCGCAGATACGCAGTATTTT.

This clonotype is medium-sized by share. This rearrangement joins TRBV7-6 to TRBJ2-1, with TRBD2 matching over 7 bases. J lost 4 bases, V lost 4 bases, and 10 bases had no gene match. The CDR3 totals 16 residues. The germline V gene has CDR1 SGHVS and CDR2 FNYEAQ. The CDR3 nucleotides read TGTGCCAGCAGCTCGACAGCTAGCGGTACTTACAATGAGCAGTTCTTC. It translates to CASSSTASGTYNEQFF.

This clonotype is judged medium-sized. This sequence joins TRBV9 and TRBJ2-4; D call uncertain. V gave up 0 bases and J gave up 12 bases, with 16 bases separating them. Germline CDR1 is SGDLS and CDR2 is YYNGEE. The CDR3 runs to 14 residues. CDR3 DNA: TGTGCCAGCAGCGTAGAGGACGCATCCCCCCCTCAGTACTTC. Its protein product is CASSVEDASPPQYF. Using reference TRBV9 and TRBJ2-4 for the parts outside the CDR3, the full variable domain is DSGVTQTPKHLITATGQRVTLRCSPRSGDLSVYWYQQSLDQGLQFLIQYYNGEERAKGNILERFSAQQFPDLHSELNLSSLELGDSALYFCASSVEDASPPQYFGAGTRLSVL.

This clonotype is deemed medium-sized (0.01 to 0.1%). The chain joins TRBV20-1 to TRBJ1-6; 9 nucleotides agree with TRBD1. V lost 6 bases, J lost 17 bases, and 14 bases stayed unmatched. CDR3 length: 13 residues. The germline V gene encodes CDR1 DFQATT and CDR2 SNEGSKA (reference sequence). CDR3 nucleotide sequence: TGCAGTGCCTCGACAGGGGGGCTCCCCATGATCCACTTT. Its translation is CSASTGGLPMIHF.

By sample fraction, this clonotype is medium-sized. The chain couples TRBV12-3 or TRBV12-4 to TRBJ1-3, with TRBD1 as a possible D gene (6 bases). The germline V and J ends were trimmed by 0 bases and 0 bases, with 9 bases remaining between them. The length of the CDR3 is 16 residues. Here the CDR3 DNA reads TGTGCCAGCAGTTTAGCGCAAGGGGGCTCTGGAAACACCATATATTTT. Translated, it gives CASSLAQGGSGNTIYF.

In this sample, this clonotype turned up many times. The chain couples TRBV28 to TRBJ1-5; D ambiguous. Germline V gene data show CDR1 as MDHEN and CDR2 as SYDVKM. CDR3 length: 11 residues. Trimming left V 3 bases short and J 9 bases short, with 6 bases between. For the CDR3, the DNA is TGTGCCAGCAGTTTTGGAGGGCCCCAGCATTTT. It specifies CASSFGGPQHF.